A single sample is the source of the 15 T cell receptor beta chains below, sequenced in a study of identical twins. TCRdb re-derived calls from the 5' RACE reads in MiXCR, one entry per CDR3 protein. The sample holds 1,800,000 or so distinct CDR3 sequences; roughly a third are singletons and the top ten take approximately 0.25%. Sequencing input: cord blood. The receptors stem from a newborn girl in good health.

V is TRBV3-1 and J is TRBJ2-7; 7 nucleotides line up with TRBD2. V lost 5 bases to trimming and J lost 3 bases; unmatched junction nucleotides: 10. The CDR3 is 15 amino acids. Germline V gives CDR1 LGHDT, CDR2 YNNKEL (reference sequence). The DNA of the CDR3 is TGTGCCAGCAGCTCAACCTGGGGGGGAGGCTACGAGCAGTACTTC. It translates to CASSSTWGGGYEQYF.

This rearrangement joins TRBV20-1 to TRBJ2-3; TRBD2 agrees at 12 bases. V lost 0 bases, J lost 4 bases, and 5 bases stayed unmatched. The CDR3 sequence is 16 residues long. Per the germline V gene, CDR1 is DFQATT and CDR2 is SNEGSKA (reference sequence). The CDR3 region has the DNA TGCAGTGCTAGAGACCCTAGCGGGAGGGTCCCAGATACGCAGTATTTT. It yields the protein CSARDPSGRVPDTQYF.

The V and J genes are TRBV28 and TRBJ2-7, with a tentative D call TRBD2 (7 bases). Trimming took 2 bases from V and 1 from J, leaving 18 bases between them. Germline CDR1 and CDR2: MDHEN and SYDVKM. This CDR3 contains 17 residues. CDR3 coding DNA: TGTGCCAGCAGTTTAACGGGGGGCGGGTATTGGTCCTACGAGCAGTACTTC. The encoded protein is CASSLTGGGYWSYEQYF.

The gene calls are TRBV10-2 and TRBJ1-6, with 9 bases that match TRBD1. Per the germline V gene, CDR1 is WSHSY and CDR2 is SAAADI. This CDR3 contains 15 residues. Unmatched junction bases numbered 5, after V lost 2 bases and J lost 9 bases. DNA of the CDR3: TGCGCCAGCAGTGAGGGGGACAGGGAGGTTTCACCCCTCCACTTT. Residues: CASSEGDREVSPLHF.

The J gene is TRBJ1-5, the V gene TRBV7-9; D is perhaps TRBD1 (5 bases). Germline V lookup: CDR1 SEHNR, CDR2 FQNEAQ (reference sequence). Between the trimmed V and J ends, which lost 1 base and 0 bases, there was a span of 13 bases. CDR3 length equals 17 residues. The CDR3 DNA reads TGTGCCAGCAGCTTAGGTTCAGGGCAGATTAGCAATCAGCCCCAGCATTTT. This gives the protein CASSLGSGQISNQPQHF.

This chain uses TRBV2 with TRBJ1-5; 7 nucleotides align to TRBD1. V dropped 11 bases and J dropped 2; count of bases not matched to a gene: 9. This CDR3 comprises 14 residues. The germline gives CDR1 SNHLY, CDR2 FYNNEI. The CDR3 nucleotides read TGTGCCGGAAGACAGGGTGAGGGCAATCAGCCCCAGCATTTT. It encodes CAGRQGEGNQPQHF.

A few counts support this clonotype. The V gene is TRBV4-2, the J gene TRBJ2-2, with TRBD2 as a possible D gene (5 bases). The CDR3 consists of 16 residues. V lost 0 bases to trimming and J lost 4 bases, with 12 bases between them. CDR1 is LGHNA, CDR2 YNFKEQ, per germline. The CDR3 DNA reads as TGTGCCAGCAGCCAAGATCTTACTAGATTCACCGGGGAGCTGTTTTTT. Amino acids: CASSQDLTRFTGELFF.

This clonotype was counted between two and nine times. The gene calls are TRBV2 and TRBJ2-3; D is uncertain. The germline V gene encodes CDR1 SNHLY and CDR2 FYNNEI. This CDR3 contains 14 residues. Trimming pared 5 bases from V and 1 base from J, leaving 10 bases between. CDR3: CASSTFGGTDTQYF. In DNA, the CDR3 is TGTGCCAGCAGTACTTTCGGTGGCACAGATACGCAGTATTTT.

This chain links TRBV20-1 with TRBJ2-5; possibly TRBD2 for D (5 bases). The DNA end favors TRBJ2-7, so the J call may be wrong. The CDR3 loop spans 12 amino acids. Germline V lookup: CDR1 DFQATT, CDR2 SNEGSKA (reference sequence). The CDR3 bases are TGCAGTGCTAGCCGGGGAAATAACGAGCAGTACTTC. The encoded protein is CSASRGNNEQYF.

The genes are TRBV4-1 and TRBJ1-6; D is ambiguous. V was cut by 3 bases and J by 5 bases, with 17 bases left in between. Germline V gene data show CDR1 as MGHRA and CDR2 as YSYEKL. The CDR3 sequence is 17 residues long. The CDR3 nucleotides read TGCGCCAGCAGCCAGACGGCATTATCATTAGATAATTCACCCCTCCACTTT. Translation gives CASSQTALSLDNSPLHF.

J is TRBJ2-6 and V is TRBV5-1, with D possibly matching TRBD1 (6 bases). The CDR3 consists of 15 residues. Trimming took off 6 bases at V and 0 bases at J, with 10 bases between the two ends. The germline gives CDR1 SGHRS, CDR2 YFSETQ. This chain's CDR3 is CASKDRSSGANVLTF. As DNA, the CDR3 is TGCGCCAGCAAAGACAGGAGCTCTGGGGCCAACGTCCTGACTTTC.

The rearrangement uses TRBV18 and TRBJ2-4; 7 nucleotides line up with TRBD1. J lost 1 base, V lost 8 bases, and 5 bases had no gene match. CDR1 is KGHSH and CDR2 is LQKENI in the germline V gene. CDR3 length: 14 residues. CDR3 region: CASQMDRAKNIQYF. The CDR3 coding sequence is TGTGCCAGCCAGATGGACAGGGCCAAAAACATTCAGTACTTC.

This clonotype was detected only a few times. The rearrangement uses TRBV13 and TRBJ1-6; 9 nucleotides agree with TRBD1. Trimming cost V 6 bases and J 1 base; bases outside gene matches: 7. Germline V gives CDR1 PRHDT, CDR2 FYEKMQ (reference sequence). The CDR3 consists of 17 residues. The CDR3 bases are TGTGCCAGCAGACTAACAGGGGGCGGATCCTATAATTCACCCCTCCACTTT. This codes for CASRLTGGGSYNSPLHF.

This clonotype was observed at least ten times. The chain links TRBV10-3 to TRBJ1-6; D is unresolved. Per the germline V gene, CDR1 is ENHRY and CDR2 is SYGVKD. The CDR3 is 13 amino acids. The V end was cut by 4 bases, the J end by 5 bases, with 6 bases between. CDR3 coding DNA: TGTGCCATCAGTGGCCCTGATAATTCACCCCTCCACTTT. Amino acids: CAISGPDNSPLHF.

V and J are TRBV5-1 and TRBJ2-7; D uncertain. The CDR3 runs 15 residues. Trimming shortened V by 0 bases and J by 0 bases, and 10 bases separated the two germline ends. Germline CDR1 SGHRS, CDR2 YFSETQ. CDR3 DNA sequence: TGCGCCAGCAGCTTGGGAATGTTGAGCTCCTACGAGCAGTACTTC. This sequence encodes CASSLGMLSSYEQYF.